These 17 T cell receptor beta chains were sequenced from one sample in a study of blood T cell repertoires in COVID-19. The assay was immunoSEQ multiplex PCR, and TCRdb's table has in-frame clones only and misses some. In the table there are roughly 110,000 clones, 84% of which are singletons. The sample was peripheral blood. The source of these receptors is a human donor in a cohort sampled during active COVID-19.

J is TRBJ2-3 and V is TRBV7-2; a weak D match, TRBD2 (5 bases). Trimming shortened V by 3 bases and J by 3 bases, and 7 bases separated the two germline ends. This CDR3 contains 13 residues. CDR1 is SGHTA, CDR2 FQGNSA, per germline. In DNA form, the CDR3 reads TGTGCCAGCAGCTTCTGGGAGACAGATACGCAGTATTTT. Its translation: CASSFWETDTQYF.

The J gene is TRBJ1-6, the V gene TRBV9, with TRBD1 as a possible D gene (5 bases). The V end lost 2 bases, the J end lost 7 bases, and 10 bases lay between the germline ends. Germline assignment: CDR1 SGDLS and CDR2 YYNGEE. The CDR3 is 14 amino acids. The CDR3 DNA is TGTGCCAGCAGCGTCGGAGGGGACAATTCACCCCTCCACTTT. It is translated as CASSVGGDNSPLHF.

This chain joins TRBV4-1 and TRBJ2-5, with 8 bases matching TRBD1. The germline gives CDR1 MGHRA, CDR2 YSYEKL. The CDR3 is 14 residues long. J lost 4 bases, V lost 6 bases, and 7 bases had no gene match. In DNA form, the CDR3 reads TGCGCCAGCAGACACACAGGGGGACGAGAGACCCAGTACTTC. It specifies CASRHTGGRETQYF.

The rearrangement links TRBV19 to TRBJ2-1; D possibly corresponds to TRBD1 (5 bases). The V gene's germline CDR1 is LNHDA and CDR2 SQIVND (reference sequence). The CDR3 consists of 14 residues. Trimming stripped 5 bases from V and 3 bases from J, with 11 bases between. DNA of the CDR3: TGTGCCAGTAGTCCCCAGGGTTTCTACAATGAGCAGTTCTTC. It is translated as CASSPQGFYNEQFF.

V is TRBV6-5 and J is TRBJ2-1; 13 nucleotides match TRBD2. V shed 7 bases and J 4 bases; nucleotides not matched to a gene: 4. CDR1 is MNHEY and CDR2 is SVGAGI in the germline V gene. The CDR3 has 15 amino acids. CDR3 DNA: TGTGCCAGCACCGGGACTAGCGGGATGTACAATGAGCAGTTCTTC. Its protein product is CASTGTSGMYNEQFF.

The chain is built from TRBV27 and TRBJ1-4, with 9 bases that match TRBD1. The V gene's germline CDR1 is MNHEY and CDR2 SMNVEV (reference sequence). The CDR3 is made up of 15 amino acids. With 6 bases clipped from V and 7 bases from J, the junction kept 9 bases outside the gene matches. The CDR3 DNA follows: TGTGCCAGCAGGAAAAATCCGGACAGGGGTGAAAAACTGTTTTTT. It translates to CASRKNPDRGEKLFF.

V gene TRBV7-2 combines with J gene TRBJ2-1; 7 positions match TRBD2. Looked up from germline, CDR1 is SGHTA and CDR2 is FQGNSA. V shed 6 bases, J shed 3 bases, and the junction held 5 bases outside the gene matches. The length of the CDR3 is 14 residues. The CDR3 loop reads CASRGTIGYNEQFF. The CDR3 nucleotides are TGTGCCAGCAGAGGGACTATCGGCTACAATGAGCAGTTCTTC.

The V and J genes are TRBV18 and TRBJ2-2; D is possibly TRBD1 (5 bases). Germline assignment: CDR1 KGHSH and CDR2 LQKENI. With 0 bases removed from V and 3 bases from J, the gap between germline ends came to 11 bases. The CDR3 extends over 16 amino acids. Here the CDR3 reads CASSPPARAHTGELFF. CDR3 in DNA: TGTGCCAGCTCACCACCCGCCAGGGCCCACACCGGGGAGCTGTTTTTT.

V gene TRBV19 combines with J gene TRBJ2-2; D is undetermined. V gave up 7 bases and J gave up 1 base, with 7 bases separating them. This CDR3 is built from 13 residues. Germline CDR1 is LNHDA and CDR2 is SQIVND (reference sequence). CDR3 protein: CASKLLNTGELFF. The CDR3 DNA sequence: TGTGCCAGTAAGCTCTTGAACACCGGGGAGCTGTTTTTT.

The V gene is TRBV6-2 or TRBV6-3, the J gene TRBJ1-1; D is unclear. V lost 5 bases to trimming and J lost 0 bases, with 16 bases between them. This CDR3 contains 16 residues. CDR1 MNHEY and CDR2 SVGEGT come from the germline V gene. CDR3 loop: CASSRQGFAMNTEAFF. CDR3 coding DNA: TGTGCCAGCAGTCGACAAGGATTTGCTATGAACACTGAAGCTTTCTTT.

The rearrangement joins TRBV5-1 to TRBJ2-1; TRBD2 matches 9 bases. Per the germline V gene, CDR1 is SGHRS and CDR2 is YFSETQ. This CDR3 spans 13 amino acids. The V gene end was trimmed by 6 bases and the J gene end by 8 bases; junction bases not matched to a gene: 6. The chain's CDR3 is CASTSGRSDEQFF. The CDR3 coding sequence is TGCGCCAGCACCAGCGGGAGGAGCGATGAGCAGTTCTTC.

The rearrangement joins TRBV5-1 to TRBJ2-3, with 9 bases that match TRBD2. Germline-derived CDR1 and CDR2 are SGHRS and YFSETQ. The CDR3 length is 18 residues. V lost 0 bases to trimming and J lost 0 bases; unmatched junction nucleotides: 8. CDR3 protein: CASSLATGGRASTDTQYF. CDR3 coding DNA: TGCGCCAGCAGCTTGGCCACCGGCGGGAGGGCTAGCACAGATACGCAGTATTTT.

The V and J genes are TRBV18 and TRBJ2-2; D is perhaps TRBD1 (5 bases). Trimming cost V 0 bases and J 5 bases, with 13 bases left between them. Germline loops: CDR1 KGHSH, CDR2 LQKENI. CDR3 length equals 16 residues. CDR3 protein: CASSPPFCRDTGELFF. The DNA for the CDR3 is TGTGCCAGCTCACCACCGTTTTGCAGGGATACCGGGGAGCTGTTTTTT.

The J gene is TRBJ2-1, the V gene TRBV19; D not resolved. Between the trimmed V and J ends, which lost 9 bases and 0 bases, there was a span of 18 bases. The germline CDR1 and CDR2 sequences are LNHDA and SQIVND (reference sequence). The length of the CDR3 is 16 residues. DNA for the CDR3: TGTGCCAGCAAAACCGTGTCCTCTAGCTCCTACAATGAGCAGTTCTTC. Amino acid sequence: CASKTVSSSSYNEQFF.

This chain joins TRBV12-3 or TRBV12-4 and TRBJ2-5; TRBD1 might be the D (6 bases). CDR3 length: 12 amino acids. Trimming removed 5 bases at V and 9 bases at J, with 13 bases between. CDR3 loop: CASSPTGTSQYF. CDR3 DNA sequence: TGTGCCAGCAGTCCTACAGGGACGTCCCAGTACTTC.

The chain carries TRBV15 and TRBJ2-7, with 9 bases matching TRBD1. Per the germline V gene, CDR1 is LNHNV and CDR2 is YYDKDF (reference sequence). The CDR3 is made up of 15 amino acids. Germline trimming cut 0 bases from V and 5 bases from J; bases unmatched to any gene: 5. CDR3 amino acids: CATSRDRTGGNEQYV. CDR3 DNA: TGTGCCACCAGCAGAGACCGAACAGGGGGCAACGAGCAGTACGTC.

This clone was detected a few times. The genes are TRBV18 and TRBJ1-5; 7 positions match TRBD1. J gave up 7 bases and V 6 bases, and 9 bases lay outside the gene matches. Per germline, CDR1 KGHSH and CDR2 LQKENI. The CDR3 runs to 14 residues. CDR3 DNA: TGTGCCAGCTCTTACACAGGGGTGCGCCAGCCCCAGCATTTT. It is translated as CASSYTGVRQPQHF.